What follows describes a single T cell receptor (beta chain). Its antigen remains unknown. The PCR had 60 Vbeta and 13 Jbeta primers. Using immunoSEQ multiplex PCR, the repertoire was profiled, and TCRdb retains in-frame clones only, with some absent. The repertoire has approximately 160,000 clones, around 80% of them found once; the top ten carry roughly 1.4%. From germline, CDR1 is KGHSH and CDR2 LQKENI. The CDR3 is 15 residues long. With 3 bases clipped from V and 1 base from J, the junction kept 4 bases outside the gene matches. The data originate from a study of cytomegalovirus exposure and HLA in healthy donors. Overall study results and limits: The Asian-associated ancestry cluster reportedly had fewer N-insertions than the roughly 670-donor mean in a later analysis.

This receptor was obtained from a man aged 40-50 years in good health and CMV-seronegative. The V gene is TRBV18, the J gene TRBJ2-3; 7 nucleotides line up with TRBD1. Sequencing was carried out using PBMCs. The CDR3, as DNA: TGTGCCAGCTCACCTAGACAGGGCCGCACAGATACGCAGTATTTT. It specifies CASSPRQGRTDTQYF.